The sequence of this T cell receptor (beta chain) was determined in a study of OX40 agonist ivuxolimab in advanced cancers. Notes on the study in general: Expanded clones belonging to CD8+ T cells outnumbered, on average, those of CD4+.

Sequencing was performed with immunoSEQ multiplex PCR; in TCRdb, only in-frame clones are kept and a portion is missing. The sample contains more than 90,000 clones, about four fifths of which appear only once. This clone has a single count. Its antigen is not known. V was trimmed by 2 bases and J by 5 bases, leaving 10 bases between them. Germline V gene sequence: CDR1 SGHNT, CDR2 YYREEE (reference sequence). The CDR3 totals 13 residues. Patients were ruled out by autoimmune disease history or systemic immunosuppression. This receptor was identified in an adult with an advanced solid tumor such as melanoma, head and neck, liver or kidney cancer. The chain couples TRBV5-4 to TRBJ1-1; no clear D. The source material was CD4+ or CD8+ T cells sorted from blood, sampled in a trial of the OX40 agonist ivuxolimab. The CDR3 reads CASSLRVGTEAFF. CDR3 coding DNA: TGTGCCAGCAGCTTACGGGTCGGGACTGAAGCTTTCTTT.